This TCR beta chain was retrieved from a study of shared clonotypes between healthy human individuals. The V end was cut by 3 bases, the J end by 2 bases, with 8 bases between. This CDR3 has 14 amino acids. Germline V lookup: CDR1 SEHNR, CDR2 FQNEAQ (reference sequence). About this clone itself: Additional DNA sequences in this sample encode the identical CDR3.

Measured with immunoSEQ multiplex PCR; TCRdb has only the in-frame clones, and not every one. The sample gives 400,000 to 600,000 clones, approximately 79% of which show up once; under 15% is in the top ten. Sequencing input: PBMCs. The origin of this receptor is a woman aged 40-49 years in good health. Some clones in this sample may be carry-over from other donors' samples. The chain recombines TRBV7-9 with TRBJ1-5; TRBD1 is a possible D gene (6 bases). In DNA form, the CDR3 reads TGTGCCAGCAGCTTGGGGGGCGGCAATCAGCCCCAGCATTTT. Translating gives CASSLGGGNQPQHF. The full variable domain, in which reference TRBV7-9 and TRBJ1-5 provide the parts outside the CDR3, is DTGVSQNPRHKITKRGQNVTFRCDPISEHNRLYWYRQTLGQGPEFLTYFQNEAQLEKSRLLSDRFSAERPKGSFSTLEIQRTEQGDSAMYLCASSLGGGNQPQHFGDGTRLSIL.